What follows are 28 T cell receptor beta chains derived from one specimen sequenced in a study of T cells in Graves' hyperthyroidism and ophthalmopathy. The investigators amplified TCR beta CDR3 regions from RNA transcripts. Carried out on the TCR CDR3, a first-round RT-PCR used the HTBI primer set. MiXCR, run by TCRdb on the multiplex PCR reads, gives a single entry per CDR3 protein. The sample comprises approximately 710,000 distinct CDR3 sequences, roughly a sixth of which are singletons, and about a sixth rests with the top ten. Sequencing input: blood. Receptors were obtained from a man in his forties or fifties with Graves' hyperthyroidism.

The chain employs TRBV14 and TRBJ1-2, with D possibly matching TRBD1 (6 bases). Per germline, CDR1 SGHDN and CDR2 FVKESK. There are 17 residues in the CDR3. V was shortened by 4 bases and J by 0 bases, with 18 bases between the two germline ends. CDR3 DNA sequence: TGTGCCAGCAGCCCCAGTGGGGGGCTTCAAGCTAACTATGGCTACACCTTC. This sequence encodes CASSPSGGLQANYGYTF.

This clonotype was recorded a few times. The rearrangement joins TRBV7-9 to TRBJ2-3, with D perhaps matching TRBD1 (7 bases). CDR3 length: 16 amino acids. Trimming took off 5 bases at V and 2 bases at J, with 17 bases between the two ends. The germline V gene has CDR1 SEHNR and CDR2 FQNEAQ (reference sequence). CDR3 in DNA: TGTGCCAGCAGCCCGGAGGGGGACAGTTACACAGATACGCAGTATTTT. Amino acids: CASSPEGDSYTDTQYF.

This clonotype was recorded at least ten times. The rearrangement links TRBV9 to TRBJ1-5, with unresolved D. The CDR3 is 15 residues long. The V and J ends lost 3 bases and 7 bases respectively, with 17 bases between them. Per the germline V gene, CDR1 is SGDLS and CDR2 is YYNGEE. CDR3 protein: CASSAGEEGRQPQHF. CDR3 bases: TGTGCCAGCAGCGCCGGCGAGGAGGGCAGGCAGCCCCAGCATTTT. The complete variable domain, with remaining parts taken from reference TRBV9 and TRBJ1-5, reads DSGVTQTPKHLITATGQRVTLRCSPRSGDLSVYWYQQSLDQGLQFLIQYYNGEERAKGNILERFSAQQFPDLHSELNLSSLELGDSALYFCASSAGEEGRQPQHFGDGTRLSIL.

This clonotype was counted many times. J is TRBJ2-5 and V is TRBV6-2 or TRBV6-3, with unresolved D. CDR1 and CDR2 from the germline V gene are MNHEY and SVGEGT. V gave up 2 bases and J gave up 3 bases, with 4 bases separating them. The CDR3 runs to 12 residues. The DNA for the CDR3 is TGTGCCAGCAGTTACAACGAAGAGACCCAGTACTTC. Its translation: CASSYNEETQYF.

With regard to this clonotype: In this CDR3 the conserved last residue, phenylalanine or tryptophan, is missing, so a read error is likely. V and J are TRBV6-5 and TRBJ2-7; D gene unclear. Germline V gene data show CDR1 as MNHEY and CDR2 as SVGAGI. This CDR3 spans 11 amino acids. V was cut by 5 bases and J by 3 bases, with 5 bases left in between. Here the CDR3 DNA reads TGTGCCAGCAGTCACAGCTACGAGCAGTACTGC. Protein: CASSHSYEQYC.

This clonotype was detected many times. The chain has TRBV28 and TRBJ2-1; tentative D call: TRBD2 (6 bases). Trimming cost V 3 bases and J 4 bases, with 13 bases left between them. The length of the CDR3 is 15 residues. The germline V gene encodes CDR1 MDHEN and CDR2 SYDVKM. The CDR3 DNA sequence: TGTGCCAGCAGTTTGGCGGGAAGTCGATACAATGAGCAGTTCTTC. This codes for CASSLAGSRYNEQFF.

The sample holds a few counts of this clonotype. The J gene is TRBJ2-5, the V gene TRBV11-2, with D tentatively TRBD2 (6 bases). CDR3 size: 15 residues. V dropped 1 base and J dropped 5 bases, with 14 bases sitting between them. From germline, CDR1 is SGHAT and CDR2 FQNNGV. This CDR3 reads CASSLASGGPETQYF. CDR3 DNA sequence: TGTGCCAGCAGCTTAGCGTCCGGGGGTCCGGAGACCCAGTACTTC.

Note on this clonotype: At one boundary the junction diverges from the germline segment, which might be a read error. J is TRBJ2-1 and V is TRBV5-4; 10 positions agree with TRBD2. Germline V CDR1 and CDR2: SGHNT, YYREEE (reference sequence). This CDR3 spans 16 amino acids. The CDR3 sequence: CGSSSLSGRLVNEQFF. The CDR3 DNA sequence: TGTGGCAGCAGCTCCCTTAGCGGGAGGCTCGTAAATGAGCAGTTCTTC.

This chain connects TRBV28 to TRBJ1-5, with D maybe TRBD1 (5 bases). This CDR3 has 14 amino acids. Germline loops: CDR1 MDHEN, CDR2 SYDVKM. Trimming removed 6 bases at V and 0 bases at J, with 9 bases between. The CDR3 DNA sequence: TGTGCCAGCAGGCCAGGACATAGCAATCAGCCCCAGCATTTT. This codes for CASRPGHSNQPQHF.

This clonotype occurred many times. The V gene is TRBV3-1, the J gene TRBJ1-1; possible D gene TRBD1, 5 bases. The CDR3 consists of 14 residues. V lost 3 bases, J lost 7 bases, and 15 bases lay in between. The germline V gene has CDR1 LGHDT and CDR2 YNNKEL (reference sequence). CDR3 residues: CASSHNQGGIEAFF. CDR3 coding DNA: TGTGCCAGCAGCCACAACCAGGGCGGTATTGAAGCTTTCTTT.

This clonotype was counted between two and nine times. The V gene is TRBV6-1, the J gene TRBJ1-6, with D perhaps TRBD1 (6 bases). The CDR3 is 14 amino acids. Per germline, CDR1 MNHNS and CDR2 SASEGT. Trimming stripped 9 bases from V and 5 bases from J, with 14 bases between. The CDR3 is CASWGYRDNSPLHF. Here the CDR3 DNA reads TGTGCCAGTTGGGGGTACAGGGATAATTCACCCCTCCACTTT.

This clonotype was seen more than once but under ten times. The CDR3 nucleotides are TGCAGTGCGGGGGAATGGGCCAATGAGCAGTTCTTC. Its protein is CSAGEWANEQFF. The chain combines TRBV20-1 with TRBJ2-1, with D possibly being TRBD1 or TRBD2 (5 bases each). Germline V CDR1 and CDR2: DFQATT, SNEGSKA (reference sequence). The CDR3 runs to 12 residues. The germline V and J ends were trimmed by 6 bases and 6 bases, with 12 bases remaining between them.

There are many counts of this clonotype. The chain employs TRBV7-2 and TRBJ2-5, with D hard to call. In germline, CDR1 is SGHTA, CDR2 FQGNSA. V was shortened by 5 bases and J by 5 bases, with 12 bases between the two germline ends. The CDR3 is 13 residues long. Written as DNA, the CDR3 is TGTGCCAGCAGCCCGACTGGCTGGGAGACCCAGTACTTC. It encodes CASSPTGWETQYF.

This clonotype came up many times. The V and J genes are TRBV18 and TRBJ2-5; maybe TRBD2 (5 bases). Germline loops: CDR1 KGHSH, CDR2 LQKENI. This CDR3 is 13 amino acids long. V shed 4 bases and J shed 5 bases, with 11 bases lying between them. CDR3 nucleotides: TGTGCCAGCTCACGAGGGCGCGAGGAGACCCAGTACTTC. Amino acids: CASSRGREETQYF.

This chain uses TRBV20-1 with TRBJ1-3; D is unclear. Per germline, CDR1 DFQATT and CDR2 SNEGSKA (reference sequence). The ends were cut back, 0 bases at V and 4 bases at J, with 13 bases in the middle. The CDR3 contains 15 residues. The CDR3 sequence is CSARDMSGGGNTIYF. The CDR3 DNA sequence: TGCAGTGCTAGAGATATGTCAGGAGGAGGAAACACCATATATTTT.

This clonotype was detected a few times. V is TRBV29-1 and J is TRBJ1-1, with 9 bases that match TRBD1. Germline V gives CDR1 SQVTM, CDR2 ANQGSEA. The CDR3 contains 14 residues. V shed 3 bases, J shed 5 bases, and the junction held 7 bases outside the gene matches. CDR3 in DNA: TGCAGCGTTGAGGAACAGGGGGCAGGGACTGAAGCTTTCTTT. This sequence encodes CSVEEQGAGTEAFF.

This clonotype has a count of ten or more. The chain joins TRBV2 to TRBJ1-1, with unresolved D. CDR3 size: 11 residues. Trimming left V 7 bases short and J 1 base short, with 4 bases between. Per the germline V gene, CDR1 is SNHLY and CDR2 is FYNNEI. The CDR3 DNA reads as TGTGCCAGCATGCAGAACACTGAAGCTTTCTTT. Translating it yields CASMQNTEAFF.

This clonotype was counted ten times or more. CDR3 bases: TGTGCCAGCAGCTTAAACCCCCCCTACCTAGCGGCCTCCTACAATGAGCAGTTCTTC. This gives the protein CASSLNPPYLAASYNEQFF. The chain couples TRBV7-3 to TRBJ2-1; 7 bases agree with TRBD2. With 1 base clipped from V and 0 bases from J, the junction kept 12 bases outside the gene matches. From germline, CDR1 is SGHTA and CDR2 FQGTGA. The CDR3 consists of 19 residues.

This clonotype has only a few counts. The rearrangement uses TRBV7-9 and TRBJ1-5; D remains ambiguous. The CDR3 is made up of 15 amino acids. The V end lost 3 bases, the J end lost 4 bases, and 13 bases lay between the germline ends. The V gene's germline CDR1 is SEHNR and CDR2 FQNEAQ (reference sequence). The CDR3 loop is CASSFDGVWNQPQHF. CDR3 DNA sequence: TGTGCCAGCAGCTTCGACGGTGTATGGAATCAGCCCCAGCATTTT.

V gene TRBV28 combines with J gene TRBJ2-5; tentatively, D is TRBD2 (6 bases). Germline V CDR1 and CDR2: MDHEN, SYDVKM. The CDR3 has 14 residues. Trimming removed 4 bases at V and 4 bases at J, with 13 bases between. The CDR3 DNA follows: TGTGCCAGCAGTTCCCCGGGAGAAGCAGAGACCCAGTACTTC. Protein product: CASSSPGEAETQYF.

The chain combines TRBV6-1 with TRBJ1-4; D is uncertain. V lost 5 bases and J 0 bases, leaving 7 bases between the germline ends. CDR1 MNHNS and CDR2 SASEGT come from the germline V gene. The CDR3 is 14 residues long. As DNA, the CDR3 is TGTGCCAGCAGTACACTTGCAACTAATGAAAAACTGTTTTTT. It encodes CASSTLATNEKLFF.

This clonotype showed up many times. The V gene is TRBV27, the J gene TRBJ2-7; D gene ambiguous. Deletions cut 5 bases from V and 0 bases from J, with 17 bases between. Germline V gene sequence: CDR1 MNHEY, CDR2 SMNVEV (reference sequence). The CDR3 runs 16 residues. The chain's CDR3 is CASSLGWQASSYEQYF. The CDR3 coding sequence is TGTGCCAGCAGTCTGGGGTGGCAGGCTAGCTCCTACGAGCAGTACTTC.

This clonotype was detected ten times or more. One junction end does not reproduce the germline sequence, and a read error may be involved. This sequence joins TRBV7-2 and TRBJ2-6; D may match TRBD1 or TRBD2 (5 bases each). From germline, CDR1 is SGHTA and CDR2 FQGNSA. The length of the CDR3 is 12 residues. CDR3 nucleotide sequence: TGTGCCAGCAGCTTAAGTCCGGGACGGCTTGACTTC. It is translated as CASSLSPGRLDF.

This clonotype was observed once. A read error is possible here, since a much larger clone lies one base away. The chain uses TRBV10-3 and TRBJ2-7; TRBD1 agrees at 7 bases. In germline, CDR1 is ENHRY, CDR2 SYGVKD. The V gene end was trimmed by 6 bases and the J gene end by 2 bases; junction bases not matched to a gene: 13. The CDR3 is made up of 16 amino acids. The CDR3 sequence: CAIRWTGLDLAYEQYF. CDR3 nucleotide sequence: TGTGCCATCAGATGGACAGGCCTCGACTTGGCCTACGAGCAGTACTTC.

This clonotype was detected ten times or more. V is TRBV20-1 and J is TRBJ1-5; possibly TRBD1 for D (5 bases). The germline V and J ends were trimmed by 3 bases and 1 base, with 16 bases remaining between them. This CDR3 spans 16 amino acids. Germline V gives CDR1 DFQATT, CDR2 SNEGSKA (reference sequence). The CDR3: CSARLGVLRSNQPQHF. CDR3 nucleotide sequence: TGCAGTGCTAGGTTAGGGGTCCTGCGAAGCAATCAGCCCCAGCATTTT.

The J gene is TRBJ2-1, the V gene TRBV24-1, with 7 bases identical to TRBD2. This CDR3 spans 17 amino acids. CDR1 and CDR2 (germline): KGHDR, SFDVKD. With 3 bases clipped from V and 3 bases from J, the junction kept 10 bases outside the gene matches. CDR3 amino acids: CATSDLPRGGSYNEQFF. In nucleotides, the CDR3 is TGTGCCACCAGTGATCTCCCTCGGGGCGGGAGCTACAATGAGCAGTTCTTC.

This clonotype was observed at least ten times. The chain has TRBV19 and TRBJ1-2, with D unresolved. CDR1 is LNHDA and CDR2 is SQIVND in the germline V gene (reference sequence). The CDR3 totals 13 residues. Trimming shortened V by 3 bases and J by 5 bases, and 10 bases separated the two germline ends. The CDR3 loop is CASSIDAGYGYTF. CDR3 sequence (DNA): TGTGCCAGTAGTATCGATGCTGGGTATGGCTACACCTTC. The full variable domain, rest sourced from reference TRBV19 and TRBJ1-2, is DGGITQSPKYLFRKEGQNVTLSCEQNLNHDAMYWYRQDPGQGLRLIYYSQIVNDFQKGDIAEGYSVSREKKESFPLTVTSAQKNPTAFYLCASSIDAGYGYTFGSGTRLTVV.

The J gene is TRBJ2-7, the V gene TRBV24-1; TRBD2 matches at 7 bases. The CDR3 spans 16 residues. The V segment lost 5 bases and the J segment 2 bases; nucleotides outside the gene matches: 11. Germline CDR1 KGHDR, CDR2 SFDVKD. CDR3: CATSAAGASGPYEQYF. For the CDR3, the DNA is TGTGCCACCAGTGCCGCTGGAGCTAGCGGACCCTACGAGCAGTACTTC.